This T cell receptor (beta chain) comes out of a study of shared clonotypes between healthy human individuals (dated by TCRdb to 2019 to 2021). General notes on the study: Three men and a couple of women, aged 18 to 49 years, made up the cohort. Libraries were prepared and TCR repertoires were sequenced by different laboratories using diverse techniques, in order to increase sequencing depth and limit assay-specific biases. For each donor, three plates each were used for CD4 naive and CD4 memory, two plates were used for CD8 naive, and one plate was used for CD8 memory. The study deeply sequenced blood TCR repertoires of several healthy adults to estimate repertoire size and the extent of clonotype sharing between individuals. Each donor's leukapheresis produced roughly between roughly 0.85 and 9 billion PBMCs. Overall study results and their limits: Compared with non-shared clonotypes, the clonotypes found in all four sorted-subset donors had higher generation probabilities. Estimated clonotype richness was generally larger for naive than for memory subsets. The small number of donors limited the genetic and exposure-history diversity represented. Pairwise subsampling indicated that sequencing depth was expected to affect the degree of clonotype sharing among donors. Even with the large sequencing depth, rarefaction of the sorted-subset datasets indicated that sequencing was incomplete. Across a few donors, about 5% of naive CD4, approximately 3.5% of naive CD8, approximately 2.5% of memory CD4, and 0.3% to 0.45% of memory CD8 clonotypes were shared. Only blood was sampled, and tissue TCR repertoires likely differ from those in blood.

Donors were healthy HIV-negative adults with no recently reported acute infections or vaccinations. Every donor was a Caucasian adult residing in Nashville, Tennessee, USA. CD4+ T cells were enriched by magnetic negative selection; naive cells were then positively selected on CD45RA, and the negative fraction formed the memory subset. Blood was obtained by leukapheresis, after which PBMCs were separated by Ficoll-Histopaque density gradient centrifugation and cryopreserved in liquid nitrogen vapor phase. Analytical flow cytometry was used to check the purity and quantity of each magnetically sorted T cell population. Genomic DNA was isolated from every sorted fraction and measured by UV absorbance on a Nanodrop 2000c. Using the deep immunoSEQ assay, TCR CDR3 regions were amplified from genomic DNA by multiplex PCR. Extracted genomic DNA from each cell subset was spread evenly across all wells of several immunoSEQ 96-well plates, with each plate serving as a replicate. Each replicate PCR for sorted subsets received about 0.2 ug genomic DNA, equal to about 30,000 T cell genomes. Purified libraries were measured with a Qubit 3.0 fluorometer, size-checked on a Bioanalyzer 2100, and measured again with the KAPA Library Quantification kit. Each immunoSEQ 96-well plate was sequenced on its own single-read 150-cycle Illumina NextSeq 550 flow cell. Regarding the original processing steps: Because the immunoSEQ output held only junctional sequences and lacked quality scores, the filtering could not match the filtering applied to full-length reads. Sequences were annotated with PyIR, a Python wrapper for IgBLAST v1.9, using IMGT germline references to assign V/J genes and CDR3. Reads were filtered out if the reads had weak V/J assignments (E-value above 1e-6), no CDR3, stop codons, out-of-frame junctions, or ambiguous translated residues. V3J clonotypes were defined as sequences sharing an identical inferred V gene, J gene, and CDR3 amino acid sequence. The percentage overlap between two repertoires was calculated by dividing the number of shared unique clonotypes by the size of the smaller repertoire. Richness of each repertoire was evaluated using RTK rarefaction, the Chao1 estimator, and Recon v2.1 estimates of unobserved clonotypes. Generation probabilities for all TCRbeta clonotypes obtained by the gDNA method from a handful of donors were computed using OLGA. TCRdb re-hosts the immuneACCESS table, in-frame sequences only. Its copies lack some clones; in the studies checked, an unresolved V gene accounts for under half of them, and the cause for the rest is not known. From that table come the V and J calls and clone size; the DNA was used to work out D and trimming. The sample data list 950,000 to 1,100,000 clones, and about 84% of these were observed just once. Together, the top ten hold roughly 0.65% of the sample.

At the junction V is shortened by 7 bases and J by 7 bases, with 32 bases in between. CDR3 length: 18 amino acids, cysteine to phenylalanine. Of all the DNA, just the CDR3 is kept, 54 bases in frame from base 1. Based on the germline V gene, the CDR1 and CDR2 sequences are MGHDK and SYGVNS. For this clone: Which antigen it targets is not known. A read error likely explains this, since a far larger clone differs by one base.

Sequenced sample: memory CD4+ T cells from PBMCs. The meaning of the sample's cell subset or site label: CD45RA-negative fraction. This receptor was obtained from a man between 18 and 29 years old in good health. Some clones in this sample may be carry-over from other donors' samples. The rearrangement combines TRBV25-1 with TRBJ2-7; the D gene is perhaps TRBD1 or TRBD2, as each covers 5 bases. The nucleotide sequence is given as TGTGCCAGCAATTCTTATACCGGGGCAAGGTGCCCTCTAGGGGAGCAGTACTTC. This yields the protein CASNSYTGARCPLGEQYF.